Presented here are 7 T cell receptor beta chains from one specimen sequenced in a study of T cell responses to AZD1222 COVID-19 vaccine. TCRdb keeps only in-frame clones here, not all; method: immunoSEQ multiplex PCR. The sample shows 95,000 to 100,000 clones, nearly 90% of them seen only once. Sample: peripheral blood, taken on day 0 of AZD1222 vaccination. Source of these receptors: an adult in good health.

This chain links TRBV27 with TRBJ1-6; D is uncertain. This CDR3 has 15 amino acids. V shed 4 bases and J shed 0 bases, with 7 bases lying between them. Germline V gives CDR1 MNHEY, CDR2 SMNVEV (reference sequence). The chain's CDR3 is CASSWEGSYNSPLHF. As DNA, the CDR3 is TGTGCCAGCAGTTGGGAGGGCTCCTATAATTCACCCCTCCACTTT.

This clone was counted a single time. The rearrangement uses TRBV7-2 and TRBJ2-6; D is possibly TRBD2 (5 bases). V dropped 5 bases and J dropped 3 bases, with 11 bases sitting between them. Germline lookup yields CDR1 SGHTA and CDR2 FQGNSA. This CDR3 region has 15 residues. The CDR3 here is CASSASEGGANVLTF. CDR3 in DNA: TGTGCCAGCAGCGCATCAGAGGGTGGGGCCAACGTCCTGACTTTC.

This chain joins TRBV15 and TRBJ2-7; D gene uncertain. CDR3 length: 16 amino acids. The germline V and J ends were trimmed by 8 bases and 2 bases, with 22 bases remaining between them. Germline-derived CDR1 and CDR2 are LNHNV and YYDKDF (reference sequence). The CDR3 bases are TGTGCCACCTCCGATCGGAGCACGTCAGAACCCTACGAGCAGTACTTC. Protein sequence: CATSDRSTSEPYEQYF.

The genes are TRBV19 and TRBJ1-5; D is perhaps TRBD1 (5 bases). Per the germline V gene, CDR1 is LNHDA and CDR2 is SQIVND (reference sequence). Trimming took 4 bases from V and 6 from J, leaving 13 bases between them. The length of the CDR3 is 14 residues. The CDR3 DNA follows: TGTGCCAGTAGTAGGCAGGGCGGTGGTCAGCCCCAGCATTTT. As protein: CASSRQGGGQPQHF.

The chain carries TRBV19 and TRBJ1-3; D is unresolved. Germline V lookup: CDR1 LNHDA, CDR2 SQIVND (reference sequence). The CDR3 sequence is 15 residues long. Trimming pared 7 bases from V and 0 bases from J, leaving 13 bases between. The CDR3 bases are TGTGCCAGTAAATCGGCGTATAACTCTGGAAACACCATATATTTT. Protein: CASKSAYNSGNTIYF.

The rearrangement uses TRBV9 and TRBJ1-2; D unclear. CDR3 length: 14 residues. V was pared by 0 bases and J by 2 bases, with 8 bases between. Germline V gene lookup returns CDR1 SGDLS and CDR2 YYNGEE. The DNA for the CDR3 is TGTGCCAGCAGCGTAGCCCTGGGGAACTATGGCTACACCTTC. It specifies CASSVALGNYGYTF.

This chain uses TRBV7-3 with TRBJ2-7; 9 bases line up with TRBD1. From germline, CDR1 is SGHTA and CDR2 FQGTGA. V shed 5 bases and J 5 bases; nucleotides not matched to a gene: 4. The CDR3 contains 13 residues. The CDR3 region is CASSPGQGNEQYF. Written as DNA, the CDR3 is TGTGCCAGCAGCCCGGGACAGGGAAACGAGCAGTACTTC. Full variable domain (missing parts from reference TRBV7-3 and TRBJ2-7): GAGVSQTPSNKVTEKGKYVELRCDPISGHTALYWYRQSLGQGPEFLIYFQGTGAADDSGLPNDRFFAVRPEGSVSTLKIQRTERGDSAVYLCASSPGQGNEQYFGPGTRLTVT.